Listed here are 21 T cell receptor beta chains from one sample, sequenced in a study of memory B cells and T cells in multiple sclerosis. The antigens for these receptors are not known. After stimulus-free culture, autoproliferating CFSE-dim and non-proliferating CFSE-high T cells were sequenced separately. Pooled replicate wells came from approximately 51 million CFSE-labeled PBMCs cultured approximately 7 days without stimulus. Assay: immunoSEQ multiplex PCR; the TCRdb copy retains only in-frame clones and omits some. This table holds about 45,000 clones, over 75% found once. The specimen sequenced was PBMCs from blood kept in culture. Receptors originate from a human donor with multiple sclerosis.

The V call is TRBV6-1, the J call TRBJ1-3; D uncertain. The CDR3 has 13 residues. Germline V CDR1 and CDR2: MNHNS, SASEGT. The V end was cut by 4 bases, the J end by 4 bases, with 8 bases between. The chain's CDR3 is CASSASRGNTIYF. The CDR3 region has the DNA TGTGCCAGCAGTGCATCGAGGGGAAACACCATATATTTT.

The CDR3 loop reads CSVAYPGTASEMRQETQYF. For the CDR3, the DNA is TGCAGCGTCGCCTACCCCGGGACAGCCTCCGAAATGAGACAAGAGACCCAGTACTTC. The chain carries TRBV29-1 and TRBJ2-5; 7 positions match TRBD1. Germline V gives CDR1 SQVTM, CDR2 ANQGSEA. This CDR3 has 19 amino acids. The ends lost 6 bases at V and 2 bases at J; junction bases unmatched: 24.

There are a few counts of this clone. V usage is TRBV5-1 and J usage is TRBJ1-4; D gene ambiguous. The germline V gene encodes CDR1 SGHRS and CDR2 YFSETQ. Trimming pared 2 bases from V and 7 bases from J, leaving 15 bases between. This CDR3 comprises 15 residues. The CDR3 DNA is TGCGCCAGCAGCTTAATGGAGGGTCGATTTGAAAAACTGTTTTTT. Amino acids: CASSLMEGRFEKLFF.

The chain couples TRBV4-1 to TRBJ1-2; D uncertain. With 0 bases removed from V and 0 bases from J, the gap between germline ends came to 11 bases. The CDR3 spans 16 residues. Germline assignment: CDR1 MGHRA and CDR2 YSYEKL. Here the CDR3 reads CASSQDPVRANYGYTF. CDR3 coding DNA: TGCGCCAGCAGCCAAGATCCGGTGAGAGCTAACTATGGCTACACCTTC.

The CDR3 DNA reads TGTGCCAGCAGCGGAGGTGAATATGGCTACACCTTC. Residues: CASSGGEYGYTF. The chain recombines TRBV9 with TRBJ1-2; D unclear. This CDR3 spans 12 amino acids. Germline lookup yields CDR1 SGDLS and CDR2 YYNGEE. V was pared by 3 bases and J by 5 bases, with 8 bases between.

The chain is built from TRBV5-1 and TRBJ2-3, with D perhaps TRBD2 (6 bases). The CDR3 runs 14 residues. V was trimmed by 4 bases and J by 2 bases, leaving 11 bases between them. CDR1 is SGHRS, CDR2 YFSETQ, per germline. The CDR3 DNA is TGCGCCAGCAGCCCCGGGACTTACACAGATACGCAGTATTTT. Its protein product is CASSPGTYTDTQYF.

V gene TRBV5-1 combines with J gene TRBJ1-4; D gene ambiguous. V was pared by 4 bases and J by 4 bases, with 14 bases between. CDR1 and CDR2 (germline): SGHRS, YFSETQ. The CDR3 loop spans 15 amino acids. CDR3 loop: CASSLGSGINEKLFF. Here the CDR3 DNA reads TGCGCCAGCAGCCTCGGATCGGGCATTAATGAAAAACTGTTTTTT.

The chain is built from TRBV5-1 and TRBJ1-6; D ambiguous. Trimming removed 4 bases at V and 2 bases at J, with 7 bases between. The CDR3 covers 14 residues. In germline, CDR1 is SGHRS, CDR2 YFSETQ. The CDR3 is CASSPETYNSPLHF. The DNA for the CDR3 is TGCGCCAGCAGCCCAGAAACCTATAATTCACCCCTCCACTTT.

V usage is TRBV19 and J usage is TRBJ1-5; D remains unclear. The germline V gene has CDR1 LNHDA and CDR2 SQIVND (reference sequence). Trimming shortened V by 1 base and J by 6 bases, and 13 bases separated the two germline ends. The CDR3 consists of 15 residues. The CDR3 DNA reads TGTGCCAGTAGTATAGCGGGGAGGGCCGGTCAGCCCCAGCATTTT. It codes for CASSIAGRAGQPQHF.

DNA of the CDR3: TGTGCCAGCAGCTTCGGGACTTCCTACGAGCAGTACTTC. Translated, it gives CASSFGTSYEQYF. V and J are TRBV5-4 and TRBJ2-7, with D perhaps matching TRBD2 (6 bases). From germline, CDR1 is SGHNT and CDR2 YYREEE (reference sequence). Trimming cost V 2 bases and J 1 base, with 7 bases left between them. The CDR3 is made up of 13 amino acids.

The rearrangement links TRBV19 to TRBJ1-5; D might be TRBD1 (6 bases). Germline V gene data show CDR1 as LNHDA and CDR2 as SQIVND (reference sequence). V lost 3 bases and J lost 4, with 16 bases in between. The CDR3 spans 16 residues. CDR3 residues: CASSITDKGDNQPQHF. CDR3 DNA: TGTGCCAGTAGTATTACGGACAAGGGGGATAATCAGCCCCAGCATTTT.

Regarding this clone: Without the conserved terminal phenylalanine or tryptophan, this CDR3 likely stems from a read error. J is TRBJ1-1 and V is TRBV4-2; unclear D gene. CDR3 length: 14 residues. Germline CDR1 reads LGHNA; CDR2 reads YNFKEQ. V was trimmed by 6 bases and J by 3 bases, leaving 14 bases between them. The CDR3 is CASRDKGRHTEAFS. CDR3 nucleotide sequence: TGTGCCAGCAGGGATAAGGGTCGGCACACTGAAGCTTTCTCT.

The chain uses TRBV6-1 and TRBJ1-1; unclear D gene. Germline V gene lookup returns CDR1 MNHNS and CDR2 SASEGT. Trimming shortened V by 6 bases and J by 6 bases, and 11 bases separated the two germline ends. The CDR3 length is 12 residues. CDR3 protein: CASRVLPPEAFF. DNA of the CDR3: TGTGCCAGCAGGGTTCTTCCTCCTGAAGCTTTCTTT.

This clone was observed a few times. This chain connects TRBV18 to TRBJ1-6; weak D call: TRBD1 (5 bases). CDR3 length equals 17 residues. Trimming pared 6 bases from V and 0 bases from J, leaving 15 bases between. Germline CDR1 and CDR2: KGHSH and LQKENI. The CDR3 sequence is CASSRTGESSYNSPLHF. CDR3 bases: TGTGCCAGCTCTAGGACGGGGGAAAGCTCCTATAATTCACCCCTCCACTTT.

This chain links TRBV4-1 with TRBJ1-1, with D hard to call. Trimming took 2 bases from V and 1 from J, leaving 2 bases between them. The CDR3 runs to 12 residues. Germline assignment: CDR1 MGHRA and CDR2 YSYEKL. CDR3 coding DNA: TGCGCCAGCAGCCAAAAGAACACTGAAGCTTTCTTT. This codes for CASSQKNTEAFF.

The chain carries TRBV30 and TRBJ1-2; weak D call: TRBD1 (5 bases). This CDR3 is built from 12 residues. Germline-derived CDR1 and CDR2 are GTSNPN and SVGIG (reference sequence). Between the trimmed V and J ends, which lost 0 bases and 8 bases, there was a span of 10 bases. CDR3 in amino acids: CAWSVGAGGYTF. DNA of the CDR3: TGTGCCTGGAGTGTAGGGGCAGGGGGCTACACCTTC.

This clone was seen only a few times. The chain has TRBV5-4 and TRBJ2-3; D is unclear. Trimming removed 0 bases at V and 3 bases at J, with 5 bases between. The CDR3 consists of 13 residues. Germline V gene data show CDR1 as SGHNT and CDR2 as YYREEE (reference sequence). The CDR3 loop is CASSLAGTDTQYF. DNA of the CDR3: TGTGCCAGCAGCTTGGCCGGGACAGATACGCAGTATTTT.

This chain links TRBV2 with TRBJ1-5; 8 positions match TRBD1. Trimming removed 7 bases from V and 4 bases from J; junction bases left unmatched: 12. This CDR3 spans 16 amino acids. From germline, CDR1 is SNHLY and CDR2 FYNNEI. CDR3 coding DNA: TGTGCCAGCACAGGATCTGGACAGGGCCGTAATCAGCCCCAGCATTTT. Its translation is CASTGSGQGRNQPQHF.

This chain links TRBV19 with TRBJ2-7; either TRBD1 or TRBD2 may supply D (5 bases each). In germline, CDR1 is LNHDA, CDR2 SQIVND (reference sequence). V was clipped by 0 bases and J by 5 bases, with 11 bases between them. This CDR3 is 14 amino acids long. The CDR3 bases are TGTGCCAGTAGTATAGACCAGGGACGGAACGAGCAGTACTTC. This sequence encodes CASSIDQGRNEQYF.

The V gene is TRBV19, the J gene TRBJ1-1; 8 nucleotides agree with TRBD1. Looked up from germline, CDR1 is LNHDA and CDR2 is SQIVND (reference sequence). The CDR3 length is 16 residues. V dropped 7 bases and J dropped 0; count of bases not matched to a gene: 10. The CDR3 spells CASIPIAGGLNTEAFF. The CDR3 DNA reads TGTGCCAGTATCCCGATCGCAGGGGGCCTGAACACTGAAGCTTTCTTT.

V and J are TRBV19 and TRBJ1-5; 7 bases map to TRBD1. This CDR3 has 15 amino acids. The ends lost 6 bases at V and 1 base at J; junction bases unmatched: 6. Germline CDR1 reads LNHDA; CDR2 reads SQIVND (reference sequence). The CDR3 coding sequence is TGTGCCAGTAGCCCGACAGGGAACAGCAATCAGCCCCAGCATTTT. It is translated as CASSPTGNSNQPQHF.